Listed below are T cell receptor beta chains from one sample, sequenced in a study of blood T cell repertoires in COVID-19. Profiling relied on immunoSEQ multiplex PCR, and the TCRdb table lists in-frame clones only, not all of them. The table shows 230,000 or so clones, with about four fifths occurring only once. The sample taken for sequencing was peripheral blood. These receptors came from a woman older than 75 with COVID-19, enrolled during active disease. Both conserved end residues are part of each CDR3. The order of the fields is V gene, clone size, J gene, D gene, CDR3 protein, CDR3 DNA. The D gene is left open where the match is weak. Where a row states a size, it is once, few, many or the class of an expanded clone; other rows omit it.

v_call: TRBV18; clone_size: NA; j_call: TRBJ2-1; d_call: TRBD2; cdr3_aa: CASSPGGVNEQFF; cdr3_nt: TGTGCCAGCTCACCAGGGGGGGTAAATGAGCAGTTCTTC
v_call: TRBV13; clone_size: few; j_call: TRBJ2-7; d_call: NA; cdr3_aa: CASSFRTTGAPYEQYF; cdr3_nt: TGTGCCAGCAGCTTCCGCACAACGGGAGCTCCCTACGAGCAGTACTTC
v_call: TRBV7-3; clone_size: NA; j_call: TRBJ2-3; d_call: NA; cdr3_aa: CASSLELKGADTQYF; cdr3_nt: TGTGCCAGCAGCTTAGAGTTAAAGGGGGCAGATACGCAGTATTTT
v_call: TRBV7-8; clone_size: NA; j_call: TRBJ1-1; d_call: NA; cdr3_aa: CASSFSLNTEAFF; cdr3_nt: TGTGCCAGCAGCTTTTCCTTGAACACTGAAGCTTTCTTT
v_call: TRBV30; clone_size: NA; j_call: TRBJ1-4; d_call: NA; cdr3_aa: CAWSQTGNSQGKLFF; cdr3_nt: TGTGCCTGGAGTCAAACAGGGAACTCCCAAGGAAAACTGTTTTTT
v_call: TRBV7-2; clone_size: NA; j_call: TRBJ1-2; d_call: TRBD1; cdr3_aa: CASSLTGVNYGYTF; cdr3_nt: TGTGCCAGCAGCCTGACAGGGGTCAACTATGGCTACACCTTC
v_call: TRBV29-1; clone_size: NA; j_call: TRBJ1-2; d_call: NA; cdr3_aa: CSVDLSYARQVWRGYTF; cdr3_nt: TGCAGCGTTGACCTATCTTACGCACGACAGGTTTGGCGAGGCTACACCTTC
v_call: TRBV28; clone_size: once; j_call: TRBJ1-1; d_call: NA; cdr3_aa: CASKKGVNLMNTEAFF; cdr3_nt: TGTGCCAGCAAAAAAGGAGTGAACTTGATGAACACTGAAGCTTTCTTT
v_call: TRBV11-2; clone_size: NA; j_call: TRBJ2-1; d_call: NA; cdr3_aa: CASSHGGEQFF; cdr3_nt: TGTGCCAGCAGCCACGGGGGTGAGCAGTTCTTC
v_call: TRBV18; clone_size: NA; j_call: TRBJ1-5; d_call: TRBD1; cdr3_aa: CASSPDRATNQPQHF; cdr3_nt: TGTGCCAGCTCACCCGACAGGGCTACCAATCAGCCCCAGCATTTT
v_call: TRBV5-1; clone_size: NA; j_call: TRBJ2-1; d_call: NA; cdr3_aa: CASSLTIFGLNEQFF; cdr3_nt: TGCGCCAGCAGCTTGACGATCTTTGGGCTCAATGAGCAGTTCTTC
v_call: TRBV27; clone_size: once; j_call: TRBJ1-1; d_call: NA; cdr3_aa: CASSTRQWRENTEAFF; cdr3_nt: TGTGCCAGCAGTACGCGACAGTGGAGGGAGAACACTGAAGCTTTCTTT
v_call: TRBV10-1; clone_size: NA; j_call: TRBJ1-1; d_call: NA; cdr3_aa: CASSEGGRGEAFF; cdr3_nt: TGCGCCAGCAGTGAGGGGGGCCGGGGTGAAGCTTTCTTT
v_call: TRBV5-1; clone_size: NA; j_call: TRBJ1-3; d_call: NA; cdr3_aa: CASSLDLDRSGNTIYF; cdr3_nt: TGCGCCAGCAGCTTGGACCTAGACAGGTCTGGAAACACCATATATTTT
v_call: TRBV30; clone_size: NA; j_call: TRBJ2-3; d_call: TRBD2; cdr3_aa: CAWSVGGRLGDTQYF; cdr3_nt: TGTGCCTGGAGTGTGGGCGGGAGACTTGGAGATACGCAGTATTTT
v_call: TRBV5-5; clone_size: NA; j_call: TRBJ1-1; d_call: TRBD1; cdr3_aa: CASSLAGQENTEAFF; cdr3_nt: TGTGCCAGCAGCCTGGCCGGACAGGAGAACACTGAAGCTTTCTTT
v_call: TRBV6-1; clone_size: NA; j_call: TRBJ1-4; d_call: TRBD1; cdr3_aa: CASSDSVGTGLNEKLFF; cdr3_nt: TGTGCCAGCAGTGATAGTGTCGGGACAGGACTTAATGAAAAACTGTTTTTT
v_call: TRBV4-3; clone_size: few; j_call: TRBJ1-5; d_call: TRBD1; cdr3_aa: CASSQVARGSQPQHF; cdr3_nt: TGCGCCAGCAGCCAAGTCGCCAGGGGGAGTCAGCCCCAGCATTTT